Each of the 17 T cell receptor beta chains below was sequenced from the same sample in a study of control samples from healthy donors and cancer patients. The table came from immunoSEQ multiplex PCR; TCRdb's copy has only in-frame clones and leaves some out. The table has approximately 210,000 clones, roughly nine tenths seen once; the top ten hold approximately 1.8%. Sequenced: blood. All receptors come from a man aged 25 to 40 in good health.

The genes are TRBV14 and TRBJ1-2; no definite D call. V lost 4 bases, J lost 5 bases, and 20 bases lay in between. The CDR3 is 16 residues long. CDR1 is SGHDN and CDR2 is FVKESK in the germline V gene. The CDR3 here is CASSPRSGPLGYGYTF. In DNA, the CDR3 is TGTGCCAGCAGCCCCCGGTCGGGTCCCCTCGGATATGGCTACACCTTC.

The CDR3 DNA follows: TGTGCCAGCCGGGACAGGGACGCGGGTAGCAATCAGCCCCAGCATTTT. It yields the protein CASRDRDAGSNQPQHF. The chain recombines TRBV2 with TRBJ1-5, with TRBD1 matching over 9 bases. The CDR3 has 16 amino acids. In germline, CDR1 is SNHLY, CDR2 FYNNEI. The V and J ends lost 8 bases and 0 bases, in that order; junction bases with no gene match: 8.

The chain is built from TRBV27 and TRBJ2-2; a weak D match, TRBD2 (7 bases). CDR1 is MNHEY, CDR2 SMNVEV, per germline (reference sequence). V lost 4 bases and J lost 6, with 24 bases in between. This CDR3 is built from 18 residues. The chain's CDR3 is CASSSARKGGHRAGELFF. The DNA for the CDR3 is TGTGCCAGCAGTTCGGCCAGGAAGGGGGGGCATAGGGCCGGGGAGCTGTTTTTT.

In this sample, this clone turned up once. This rearrangement joins TRBV27 to TRBJ2-7; D gene unclear. Trimming stripped 2 bases from V and 3 bases from J, with 8 bases between. The CDR3 is 13 amino acids. In germline, CDR1 is MNHEY, CDR2 SMNVEV (reference sequence). CDR3 coding DNA: TGTGCCAGCAGTTTAGGGCGGCGCTACGAGCAGTACTTC. Translating it yields CASSLGRRYEQYF.

The rearrangement uses TRBV6-1 and TRBJ1-5; D uncertain. The CDR3 totals 16 residues. The germline gives CDR1 MNHNS, CDR2 SASEGT. Between the trimmed V and J ends, which lost 2 bases and 0 bases, there was a span of 11 bases. The CDR3 loop is CASSERQFYSNQPQHF. In nucleotides, the CDR3 is TGTGCCAGCAGTGAAAGGCAGTTCTATAGCAATCAGCCCCAGCATTTT.

The rearrangement uses TRBV29-1 and TRBJ1-4; D is ambiguous. This CDR3 is built from 17 residues. Germline CDR1 reads SQVTM; CDR2 reads ANQGSEA. The ends were cut back, 2 bases at V and 0 bases at J, with 16 bases in the middle. The DNA for the CDR3 is TGCAGCGTTGAATGGGCAGACCAGAAACCAACTAATGAAAAACTGTTTTTT. Residues: CSVEWADQKPTNEKLFF.

The CDR3: CASSIDRVKLFF. The CDR3 nucleotides are TGTGCCAGCAGCATCGACAGGGTCAAACTGTTTTTT. The rearrangement joins TRBV27 to TRBJ1-4, with 7 nucleotides matching TRBD1. J lost 11 bases, V lost 6 bases, and 6 bases had no gene match. Germline CDR1 reads MNHEY; CDR2 reads SMNVEV (reference sequence). CDR3 size: 12 residues.

The chain couples TRBV7-9 to TRBJ2-1, with D unclear. CDR3 length: 13 amino acids. V was clipped by 2 bases and J by 6 bases, with 8 bases between them. Germline V lookup: CDR1 SEHNR, CDR2 FQNEAQ (reference sequence). The CDR3, as DNA: TGTGCCAGCAGCTTAAAGTTAGGCAATGAGCAGTTCTTC. It yields the protein CASSLKLGNEQFF.

The chain combines TRBV11-2 with TRBJ1-3; D might be TRBD1 (5 bases). Trimming took off 1 base at V and 0 bases at J, with 7 bases between the two ends. In germline, CDR1 is SGHAT, CDR2 FQNNGV. CDR3 length equals 15 residues. The CDR3 loop reads CASSLGGFSGNTIYF. The DNA of the CDR3 is TGTGCCAGCAGCTTAGGGGGGTTCTCTGGAAACACCATATATTTT.

This chain links TRBV30 with TRBJ1-6; TRBD1 is a possible D gene (5 bases). The CDR3 contains 13 residues. The germline V gene has CDR1 GTSNPN and CDR2 SVGIG (reference sequence). V dropped 3 bases and J dropped 7 bases, with 10 bases sitting between them. In DNA, the CDR3 is TGTGCCTGGAGACAGGATGGGAATTCACCCCTCCACTTT. It is translated as CAWRQDGNSPLHF.

The gene calls are TRBV16 and TRBJ2-1, with D unresolved. Per the germline V gene, CDR1 is KGHSY and CDR2 is FQNENV. The CDR3 loop spans 11 amino acids. V gave up 3 bases and J gave up 7 bases, with 4 bases separating them. The CDR3 DNA reads as TGTGCCAGCAGCCACGCTAATGAGCAGTTCTTC. This codes for CASSHANEQFF.

The V and J genes are TRBV23-1 and TRBJ2-7; unclear D gene. TRBV23-1 belongs to the ORF category, with a function that is uncertain. The CDR3 is 14 residues long. Between the trimmed V and J ends, which lost 0 bases and 0 bases, there was a span of 6 bases. CDR3 DNA sequence: TGCGCCAGCAGTCAATCGCGCAACTCCTACGAGCAGTACTTC. The encoded protein is CASSQSRNSYEQYF.

Remarks on this clone: The junction differs from germline at one of its ends, possibly a read error. V and J are TRBV29-1 and TRBJ2-7, with D possibly called TRBD1 or TRBD2 (5 bases each). The CDR3 extends over 15 amino acids. Germline V gene sequence: CDR1 SQVTM, CDR2 ANQGSEA. The CDR3 protein is CSVGGPGSSSHEQYF. CDR3 sequence (DNA): TGCAGCGTTGGGGGACCGGGATCAAGCTCCCACGAGCAGTACTTC.

The V and J genes are TRBV6-5 and TRBJ1-1, with no clear D. The CDR3 runs 13 residues. Germline values: CDR1 MNHEY, CDR2 SVGAGI. V was pared by 2 bases and J by 7 bases, with 11 bases between. CDR3 residues: CASSYDGELEAFF. CDR3 DNA sequence: TGTGCCAGCAGTTACGACGGCGAACTTGAAGCTTTCTTT.

The chain joins TRBV29-1 to TRBJ1-1; 7 bases align to TRBD1. Germline loops: CDR1 SQVTM, CDR2 ANQGSEA. Trimming took 7 bases from V and 0 from J; bases not matched to a gene: 8. There are 14 residues in the CDR3. The CDR3 bases are TGCAGCGCCGGGGACAGAGCTATGAACACTGAAGCTTTCTTT. Its protein is CSAGDRAMNTEAFF.

The chain uses TRBV3-1 (or the pseudogene TRBV3-2) and TRBJ2-1, with D uncertain. Deletions cut 3 bases from V and 9 bases from J, with 9 bases between. The CDR3 extends over 12 amino acids. Germline V gene sequence: CDR1 LGHDT, CDR2 YNNKEL (reference sequence). DNA for the CDR3: TGTGCCAGCAGCCAGGGGAAAGGTGAGCAGTTCTTC. It yields the protein CASSQGKGEQFF.

The chain joins TRBV6-6 to TRBJ1-5, with 10 bases that match TRBD1. V shed 5 bases, J shed 6 bases, and the junction held 10 bases outside the gene matches. Germline CDR1 MNHNY, CDR2 SVGAGI (reference sequence). The CDR3 is 16 amino acids. CDR3 DNA: TGTGCCAGCAGTCGACAGGGGGCGGGGACCGGTCAGCCCCAGCATTTT. Its protein is CASSRQGAGTGQPQHF.